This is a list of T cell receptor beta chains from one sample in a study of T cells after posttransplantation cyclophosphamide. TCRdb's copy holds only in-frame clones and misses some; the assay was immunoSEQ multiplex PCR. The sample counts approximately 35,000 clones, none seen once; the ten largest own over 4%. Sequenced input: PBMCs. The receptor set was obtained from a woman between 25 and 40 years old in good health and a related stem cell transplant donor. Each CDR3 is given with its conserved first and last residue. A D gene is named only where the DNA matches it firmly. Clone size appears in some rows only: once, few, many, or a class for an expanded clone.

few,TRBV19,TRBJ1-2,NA,TGTGCCAGTAGGGGGGGACGGAGGAACTATGGCTACACCTTC,CASRGGRRNYGYTF
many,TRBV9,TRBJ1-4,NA,TGTGCCAGCAGCGCGCAGGGTTCTAATGAAAAACTGTTTTTT,CASSAQGSNEKLFF
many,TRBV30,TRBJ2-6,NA,TGTGCCTGGAGTGTCTGGGGGGTGTCTGGGGCCAACGTCCTGACTTTC,CAWSVWGVSGANVLTF
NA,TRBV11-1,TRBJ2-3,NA,TGTGCCAGCAGCTTAGTCGCTGTCCGGGGCACAGATACGCAGTATTTT,CASSLVAVRGTDTQYF
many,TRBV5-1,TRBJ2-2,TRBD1,TGCGCCAGCAGCTTGGAAGGTTGGGACAGGGACACCGGGGAGCTGTTTTTT,CASSLEGWDRDTGELFF
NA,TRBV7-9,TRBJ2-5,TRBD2,TGTGCCAGCAGCTTAGATCCTAGCGGGGTACAAGAGACCCAGTACTTC,CASSLDPSGVQETQYF
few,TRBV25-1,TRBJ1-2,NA,TGTGCCAGCAGCGCGCCGGGCGGGGCCGGCTACACCTTC,CASSAPGGAGYTF
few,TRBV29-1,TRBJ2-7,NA,TGCAGCGTATATTTCCCGAACTTGAGCTACGAGCAGTACTTC,CSVYFPNLSYEQYF
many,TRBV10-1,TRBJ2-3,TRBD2,TGCGCCAGCAGTGATGGACTAGAGCTCGGCACAGATACGCAGTATTTT,CASSDGLELGTDTQYF
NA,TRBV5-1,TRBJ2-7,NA,TGCGCCAGCAGCCCCTATCAGGGGCCCTACGAGCAGTACTTC,CASSPYQGPYEQYF
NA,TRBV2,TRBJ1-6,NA,TGTGCCAGCAGCCCTGGGGCGACCCGTAATTCACCCCTCCACTTT,CASSPGATRNSPLHF
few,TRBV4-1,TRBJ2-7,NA,TGCGCCAGCAGCCAAGACAAGGGACACAAAAGCTCCTACGAGCAGTACTTC,CASSQDKGHKSSYEQYF
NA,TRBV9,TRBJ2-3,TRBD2,TGTGCCAGCAGCGCTAGCGGGGCGGAGTATACGCAGTATTTT,CASSASGAEYTQYF
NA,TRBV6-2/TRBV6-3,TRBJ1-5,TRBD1,TGTGCCAGCAGTTATGGGACAGGGGGAATCATTAGCAATCAGCCCCAGCATTTT,CASSYGTGGIISNQPQHF
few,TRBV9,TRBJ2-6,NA,TGTGCCAGTCTTCGGGCCAACGTCCTGACTTTC,CASLRANVLTF
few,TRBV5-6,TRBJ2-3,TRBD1,TGTGCCAGCAGCCCGGGACAGTTTCCAGATACGCAGTATTTT,CASSPGQFPDTQYF
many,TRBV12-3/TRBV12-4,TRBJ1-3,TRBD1,TGTGCCAGCAGCGGTCCCGGGACAGGGTTCAGCTCTGCTGGAAACACCATATATTTT,CASSGPGTGFSSAGNTIYF
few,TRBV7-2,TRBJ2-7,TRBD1,TGTGCCAGCAGCTCAAGGGGGGACAGGTCAGTGGGCGAGCAGTACTTC,CASSSRGDRSVGEQYF
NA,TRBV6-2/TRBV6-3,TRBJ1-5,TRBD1,TGTGCCAGCAGCCAGGGGGGCGGCAATCAGCCCCAGCATTTT,CASSQGGGNQPQHF
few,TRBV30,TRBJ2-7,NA,TGTGCCTGGAGTAGGGGCTACGAGCAGTACTTC,CAWSRGYEQYF
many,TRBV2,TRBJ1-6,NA,TGTGCCAGCAGTGAAGATTTGAGACAGTACTATAATTCACCCCTCCACTTT,CASSEDLRQYYNSPLHF
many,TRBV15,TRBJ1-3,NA,TGTGCCACCAGCAGAAGAACGGGCTCTGGAAACACCATATATTTT,CATSRRTGSGNTIYF
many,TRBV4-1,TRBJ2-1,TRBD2,TGCGCCAGCAGCCGCTCGGGACTAGCGGGGGATGAGCAGTTCTTC,CASSRSGLAGDEQFF
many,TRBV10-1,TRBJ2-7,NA,TGCGCCAGCAGTGAGTCGGCCTTCTACGAGCAGTACTTC,CASSESAFYEQYF
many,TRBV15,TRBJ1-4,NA,TGTGCCACCAGCAGAGATCGCGGGAATGAAAAACTGTTTTTT,CATSRDRGNEKLFF
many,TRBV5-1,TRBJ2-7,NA,TGCGCCAGCAGCTTGTTGACTAGGGGTCCATACGAGCAGTACTTC,CASSLLTRGPYEQYF
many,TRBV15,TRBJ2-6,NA,TGTGCCACCACCGGGGAACCAGCTTCTGGGGCCAACGTCCTGACTTTC,CATTGEPASGANVLTF
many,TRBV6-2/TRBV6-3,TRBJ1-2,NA,TGTGCCAGCAGCGACACCGTCAACTATGGCTACACCTTC,CASSDTVNYGYTF
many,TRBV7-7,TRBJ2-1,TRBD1,TGTGCCAGCAGCGCCGGGACAGGCGTCTCCTACAATGAGCAGTTCTTC,CASSAGTGVSYNEQFF
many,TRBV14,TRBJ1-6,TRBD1,TGTGCCAGCAGCCAGCTGACAGGGTACAAAGATTCACCCCTCCACTTT,CASSQLTGYKDSPLHF
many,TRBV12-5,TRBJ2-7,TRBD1,TGTGCTAGTGGTTCCTCGGACAGGGGCTACGAGCAGTACTTC,CASGSSDRGYEQYF
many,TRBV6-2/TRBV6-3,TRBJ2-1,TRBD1,TGTGCCAGCAGCGGGACAGGGAATCACAATGAGCAGTTCTTC,CASSGTGNHNEQFF
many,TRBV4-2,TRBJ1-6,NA,TGTGCCAGCAGCCAGAGGACTAGAGGTCCCAAGGGGACACCCCTCCACTTT,CASSQRTRGPKGTPLHF
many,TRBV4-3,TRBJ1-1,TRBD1,TGCGCCAGCAGCCAATTCGTAGGGGGCAACACTGAAGCTTTCTTT,CASSQFVGGNTEAFF
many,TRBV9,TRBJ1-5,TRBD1,TGTGCCAGCAGCGTACAGGGGGTGCTTAGCAATCAGCCCCAGCATTTT,CASSVQGVLSNQPQHF
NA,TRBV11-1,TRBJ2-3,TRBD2,TGTGCCAGCAGATCTACTAGCGAAAGCACAGATACGCAGTATTTT,CASRSTSESTDTQYF
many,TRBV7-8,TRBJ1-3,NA,TGTGCCAGCAGCTCAGGATTTTGGGACACCATATATTTT,CASSSGFWDTIYF
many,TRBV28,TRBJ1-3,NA,TGTGCCAGCAGCCTAGGGACACCCTCTGGAAACACCATATATTTT,CASSLGTPSGNTIYF
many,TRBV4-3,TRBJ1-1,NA,TGCGCCAGCAGCCTGAGTCCAGGGGACACTGAAGCTTTCTTT,CASSLSPGDTEAFF
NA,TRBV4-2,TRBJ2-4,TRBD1,TGTGCCAGCAGCCAATTAGGGACAGACTTTCAGTACTTC,CASSQLGTDFQYF
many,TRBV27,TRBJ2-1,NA,TGTGCCAGCAGTCTCGACAGTAGCTCCTACAATGAGCAGTTCTTC,CASSLDSSSYNEQFF
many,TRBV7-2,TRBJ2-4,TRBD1,TGTGCCAGCAGCCTTCTGGGACAGGGGGCCCAAAACATTCAGTACTTC,CASSLLGQGAQNIQYF
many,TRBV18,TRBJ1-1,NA,TGTGCCAGCTCACAACAGGAGAACACTGAAGCTTTCTTT,CASSQQENTEAFF
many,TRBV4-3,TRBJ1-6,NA,TGCGCCAGCAGCCAAGAAATAAGGCCAAGTAATTCACCCCTCCACTTT,CASSQEIRPSNSPLHF
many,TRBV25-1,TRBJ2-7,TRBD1,TGTGCCAGCAGGGGGGACAGCACCTACGAGCAGTACTTC,CASRGDSTYEQYF
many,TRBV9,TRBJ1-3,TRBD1,TGTGCCAGCAGCGTAGGACAGGGGTTTTCTGGAAACACCATATATTTT,CASSVGQGFSGNTIYF
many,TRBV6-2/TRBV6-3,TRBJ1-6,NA,TGTGCCAGCAGACAGCGGACAGATTCAGGACCCCTCCACTTT,CASRQRTDSGPLHF
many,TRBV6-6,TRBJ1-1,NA,TGTGCCAGCAGTTACAGCGGAGCCTACGGGACTGAAGCTTTCTTT,CASSYSGAYGTEAFF
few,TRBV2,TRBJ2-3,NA,TGTGCCAGCAAAGGGGCCGCAGATACGCAGTATTTT,CASKGAADTQYF
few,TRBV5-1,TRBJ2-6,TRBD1,TGCGCCAGCAGCAGGGGACAGCCGGGGGCCAACGTCCTGACTTTC,CASSRGQPGANVLTF
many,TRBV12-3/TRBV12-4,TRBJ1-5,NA,TGTGCCAGCAGACCCGGGACAACTAATCAGCCCCAGCATTTT,CASRPGTTNQPQHF
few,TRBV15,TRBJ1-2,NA,TGTGCCACCAGCAGAGGAGGTCTGGGCCGGGGGGGAAACTATGGCTACACCTTC,CATSRGGLGRGGNYGYTF
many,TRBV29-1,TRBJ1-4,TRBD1,TGCAGCGTCCGGACAGGGCCCACCCCCCCCGAAAAACTGTTTTTT,CSVRTGPTPPEKLFF
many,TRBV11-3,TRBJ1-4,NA,TGTGCAAGTCGCCTATACAGTGAGTTTAATGAAAAACTGTTTTTT,CASRLYSEFNEKLFF
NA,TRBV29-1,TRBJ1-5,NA,TGCAGCGCCTACCAGGGGAGGGCCAATCAGCCCCAGCATTTT,CSAYQGRANQPQHF
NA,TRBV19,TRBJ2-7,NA,TGTGCCAGTAGTACGGGTCCGACTTCCGAGCAGTACTTC,CASSTGPTSEQYF
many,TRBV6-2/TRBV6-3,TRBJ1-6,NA,TGTGCCAGCAGTTACTCTCAGACAGCTTCACCCCTCCACTTT,CASSYSQTASPLHF
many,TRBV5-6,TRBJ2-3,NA,TGTGCCAGCGGTAGCCAGGGGGATACGCAGTATTTT,CASGSQGDTQYF
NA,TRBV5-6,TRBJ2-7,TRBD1,TGTGCCAGCAGCCCGGGGACAGGAGAAATCCCCTACGAGCAGTACTTC,CASSPGTGEIPYEQYF